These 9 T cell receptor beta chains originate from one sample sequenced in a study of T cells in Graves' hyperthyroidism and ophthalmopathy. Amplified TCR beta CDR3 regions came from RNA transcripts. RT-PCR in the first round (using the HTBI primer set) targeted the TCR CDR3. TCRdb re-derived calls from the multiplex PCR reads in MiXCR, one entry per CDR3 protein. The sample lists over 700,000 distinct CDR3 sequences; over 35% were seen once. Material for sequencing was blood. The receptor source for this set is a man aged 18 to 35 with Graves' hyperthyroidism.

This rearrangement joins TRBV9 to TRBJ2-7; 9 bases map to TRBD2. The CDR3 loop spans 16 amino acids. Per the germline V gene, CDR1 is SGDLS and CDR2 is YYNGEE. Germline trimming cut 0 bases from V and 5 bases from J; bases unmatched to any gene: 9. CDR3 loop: CASSVGPSGVLDEQYF. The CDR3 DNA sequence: TGTGCCAGCAGCGTAGGCCCTAGCGGGGTCCTGGACGAGCAGTACTTC.

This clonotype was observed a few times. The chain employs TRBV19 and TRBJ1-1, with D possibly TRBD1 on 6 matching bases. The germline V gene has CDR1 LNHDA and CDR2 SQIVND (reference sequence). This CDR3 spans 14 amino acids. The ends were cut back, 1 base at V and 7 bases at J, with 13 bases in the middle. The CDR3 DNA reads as TGTGCCAGTAGTATAGGGGGGGGCCCTGGTGAAGCTTTCTTT. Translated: CASSIGGGPGEAFF.

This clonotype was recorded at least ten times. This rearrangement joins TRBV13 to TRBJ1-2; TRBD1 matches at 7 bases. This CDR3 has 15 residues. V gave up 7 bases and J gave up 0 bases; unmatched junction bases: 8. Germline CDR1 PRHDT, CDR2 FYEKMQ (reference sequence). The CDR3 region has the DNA TGTGCCAGCACCTTGGGACAGACAACTAACTATGGCTACACCTTC. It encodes CASTLGQTTNYGYTF.

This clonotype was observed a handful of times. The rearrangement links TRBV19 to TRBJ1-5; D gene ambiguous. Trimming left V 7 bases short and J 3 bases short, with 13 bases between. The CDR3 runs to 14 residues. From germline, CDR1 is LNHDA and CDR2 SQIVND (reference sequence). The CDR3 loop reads CASTYGIHNQPQHF. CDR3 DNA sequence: TGTGCCAGTACCTACGGGATCCACAATCAGCCCCAGCATTTT.

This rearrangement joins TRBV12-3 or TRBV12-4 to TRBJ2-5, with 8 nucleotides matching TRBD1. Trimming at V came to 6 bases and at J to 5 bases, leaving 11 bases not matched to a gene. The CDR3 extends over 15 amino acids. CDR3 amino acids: CASRPGQEARETQYF. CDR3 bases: TGTGCCAGCAGGCCGGGACAGGAGGCTAGGGAGACCCAGTACTTC.

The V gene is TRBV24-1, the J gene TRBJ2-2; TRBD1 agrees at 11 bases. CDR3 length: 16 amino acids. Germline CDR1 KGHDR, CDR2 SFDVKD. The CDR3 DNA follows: TGTGCTAGTGGTACCCGGACAGGGGGCGGAACCGGGGAGCTGTTTTTT. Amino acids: CASGTRTGGGTGELFF.

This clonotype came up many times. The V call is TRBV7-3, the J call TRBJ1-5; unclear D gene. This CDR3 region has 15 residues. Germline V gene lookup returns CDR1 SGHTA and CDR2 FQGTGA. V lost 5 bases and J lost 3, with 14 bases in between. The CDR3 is CASSQLSTPNQPQHF. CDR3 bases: TGTGCCAGCAGCCAATTGTCGACACCCAATCAGCCCCAGCATTTT.

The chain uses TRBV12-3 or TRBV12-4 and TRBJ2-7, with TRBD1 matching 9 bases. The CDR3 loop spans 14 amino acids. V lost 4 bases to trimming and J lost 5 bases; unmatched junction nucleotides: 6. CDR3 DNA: TGTGCCAGCAGTTACGCGGGACAGGGAGACGAGCAGTACTTC. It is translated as CASSYAGQGDEQYF.

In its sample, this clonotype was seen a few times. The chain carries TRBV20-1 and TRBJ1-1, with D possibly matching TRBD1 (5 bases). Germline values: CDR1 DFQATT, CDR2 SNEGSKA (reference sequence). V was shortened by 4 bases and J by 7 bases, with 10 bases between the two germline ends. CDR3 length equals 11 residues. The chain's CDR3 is CSAKGVGEAFF. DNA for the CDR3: TGCAGTGCTAAAGGGGTCGGTGAAGCTTTCTTT.